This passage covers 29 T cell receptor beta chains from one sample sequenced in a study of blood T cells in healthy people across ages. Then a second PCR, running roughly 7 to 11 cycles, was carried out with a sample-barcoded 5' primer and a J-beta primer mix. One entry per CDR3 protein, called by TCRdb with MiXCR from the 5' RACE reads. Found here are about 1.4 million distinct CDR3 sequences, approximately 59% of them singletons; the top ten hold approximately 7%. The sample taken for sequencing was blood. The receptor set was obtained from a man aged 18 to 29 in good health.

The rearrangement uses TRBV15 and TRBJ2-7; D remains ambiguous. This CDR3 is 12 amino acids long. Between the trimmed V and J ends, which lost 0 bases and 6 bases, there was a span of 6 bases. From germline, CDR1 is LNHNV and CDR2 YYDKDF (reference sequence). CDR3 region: CATSRENGEQYF. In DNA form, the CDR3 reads TGTGCCACCAGCAGAGAAAATGGCGAGCAGTACTTC.

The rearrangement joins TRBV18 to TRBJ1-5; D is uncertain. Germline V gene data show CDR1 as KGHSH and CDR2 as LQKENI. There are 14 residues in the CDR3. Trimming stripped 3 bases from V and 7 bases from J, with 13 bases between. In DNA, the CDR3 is TGTGCCAGCTCACCCGAAGGCCCTTCGCAGCCCCAGCATTTT. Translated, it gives CASSPEGPSQPQHF.

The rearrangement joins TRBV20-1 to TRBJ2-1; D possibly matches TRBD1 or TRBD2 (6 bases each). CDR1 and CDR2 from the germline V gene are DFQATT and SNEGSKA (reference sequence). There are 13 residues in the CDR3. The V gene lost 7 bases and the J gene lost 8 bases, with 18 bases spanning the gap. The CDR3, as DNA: TGCAGTGTCAGGGGACTTAACCTCCATGAGCAGTTCTTC. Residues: CSVRGLNLHEQFF.

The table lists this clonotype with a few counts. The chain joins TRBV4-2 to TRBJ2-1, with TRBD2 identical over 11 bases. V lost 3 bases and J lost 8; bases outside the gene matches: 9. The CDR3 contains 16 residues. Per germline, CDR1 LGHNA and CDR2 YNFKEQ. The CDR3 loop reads CASSHPSGGPGHEQFF. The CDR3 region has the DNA TGTGCCAGCAGCCATCCTAGCGGGGGGCCAGGGCATGAGCAGTTCTTC.

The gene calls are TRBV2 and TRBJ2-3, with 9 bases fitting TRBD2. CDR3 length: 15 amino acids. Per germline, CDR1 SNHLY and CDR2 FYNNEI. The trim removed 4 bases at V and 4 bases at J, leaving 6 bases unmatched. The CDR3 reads CASSVAGDGADTQYF. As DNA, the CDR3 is TGTGCCAGCAGTGTAGCGGGAGATGGGGCAGATACGCAGTATTTT.

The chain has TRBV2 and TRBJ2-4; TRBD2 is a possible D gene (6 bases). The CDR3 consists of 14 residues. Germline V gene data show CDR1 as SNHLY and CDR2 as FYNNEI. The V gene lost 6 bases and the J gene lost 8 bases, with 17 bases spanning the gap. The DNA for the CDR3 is TGTGCCAGCAGGGGACTCCAAGCCAGGGACATTCAGTACTTC. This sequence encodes CASRGLQARDIQYF.

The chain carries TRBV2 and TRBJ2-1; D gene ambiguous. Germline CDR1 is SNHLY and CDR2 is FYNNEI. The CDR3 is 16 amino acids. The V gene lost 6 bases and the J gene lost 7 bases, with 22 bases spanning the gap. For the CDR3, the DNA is TGTGCCAGCAGCCAATCTAGGAGTGGGCTTAGGAATGAGCAGTTCTTC. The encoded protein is CASSQSRSGLRNEQFF.

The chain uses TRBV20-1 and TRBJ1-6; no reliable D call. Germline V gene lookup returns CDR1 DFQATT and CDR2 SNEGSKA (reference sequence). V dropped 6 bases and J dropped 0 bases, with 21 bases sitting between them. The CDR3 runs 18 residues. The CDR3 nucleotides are TGCAGTGCCCCCCCGCTGGTGCAGGCGAGCTCCTATAATTCACCCCTCCACTTT. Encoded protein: CSAPPLVQASSYNSPLHF.

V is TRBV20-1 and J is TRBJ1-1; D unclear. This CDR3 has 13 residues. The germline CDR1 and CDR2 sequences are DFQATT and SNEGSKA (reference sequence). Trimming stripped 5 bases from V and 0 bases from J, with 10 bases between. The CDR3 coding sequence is TGCAGTGCTTATGGGCGACTGAACACTGAAGCTTTCTTT. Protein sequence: CSAYGRLNTEAFF.

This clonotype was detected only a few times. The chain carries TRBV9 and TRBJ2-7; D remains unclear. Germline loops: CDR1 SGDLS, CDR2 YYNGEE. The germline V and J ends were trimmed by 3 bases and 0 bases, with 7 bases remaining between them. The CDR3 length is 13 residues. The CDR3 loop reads CASSAASSYEQYF. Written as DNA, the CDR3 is TGTGCCAGCAGCGCGGCGAGCTCCTACGAGCAGTACTTC.

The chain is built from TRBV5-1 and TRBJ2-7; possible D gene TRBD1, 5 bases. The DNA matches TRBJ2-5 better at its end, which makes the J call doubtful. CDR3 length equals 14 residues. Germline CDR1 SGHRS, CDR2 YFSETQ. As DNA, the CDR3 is TGCGCCAGCAGCTTCGCACAGGAACAAGAGACCCAGTACTTC. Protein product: CASSFAQEQETQYF.

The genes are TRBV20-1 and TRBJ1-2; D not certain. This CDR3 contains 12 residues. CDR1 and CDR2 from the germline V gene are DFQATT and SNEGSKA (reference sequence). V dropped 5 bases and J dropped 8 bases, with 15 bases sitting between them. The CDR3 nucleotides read TGCAGTGCTCCCCCTTTCGGACGGGGCTACACCTTC. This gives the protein CSAPPFGRGYTF.

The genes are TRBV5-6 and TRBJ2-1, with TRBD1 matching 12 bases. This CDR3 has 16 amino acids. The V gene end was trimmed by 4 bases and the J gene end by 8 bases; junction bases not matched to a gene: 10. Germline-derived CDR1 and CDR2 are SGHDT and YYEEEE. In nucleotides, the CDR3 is TGTGCCAGCAGCCCACCCCGGGACAGGGGGCTCGATGAGCAGTTCTTC. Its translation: CASSPPRDRGLDEQFF. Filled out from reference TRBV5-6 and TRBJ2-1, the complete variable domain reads DAGVTQSPTHLIKTRGQQVTLRCSPKSGHDTVSWYQQALGQGPQFIFQYYEEEERQRGNFPDRFSGHQFPNYSSELNVNALLLGDSALYLCASSPPRDRGLDEQFFGPGTRLTVL.

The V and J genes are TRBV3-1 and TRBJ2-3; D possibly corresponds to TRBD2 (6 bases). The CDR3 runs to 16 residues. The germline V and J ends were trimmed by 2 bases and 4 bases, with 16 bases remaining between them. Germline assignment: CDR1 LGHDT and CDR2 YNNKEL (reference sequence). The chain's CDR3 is CASSQPRRGGPDTQYF. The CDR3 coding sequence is TGTGCCAGCAGCCAACCACGCCGAGGAGGGCCAGATACGCAGTATTTT.

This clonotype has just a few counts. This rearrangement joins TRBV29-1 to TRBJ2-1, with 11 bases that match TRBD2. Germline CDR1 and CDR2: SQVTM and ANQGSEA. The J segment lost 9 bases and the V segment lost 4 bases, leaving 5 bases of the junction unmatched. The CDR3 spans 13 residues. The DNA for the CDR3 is TGCAGCGTTGGGACTAGCGGGTGGAGTGAGCAGTTCTTC. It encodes CSVGTSGWSEQFF.

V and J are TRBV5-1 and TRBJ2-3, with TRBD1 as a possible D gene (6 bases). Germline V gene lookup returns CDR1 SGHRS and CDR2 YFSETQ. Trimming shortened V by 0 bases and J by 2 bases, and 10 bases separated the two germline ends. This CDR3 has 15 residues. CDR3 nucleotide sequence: TGCGCCAGCAGCTTGGCCAGGGGACCCACAGATACGCAGTATTTT. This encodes CASSLARGPTDTQYF. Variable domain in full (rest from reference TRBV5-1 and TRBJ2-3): KAGVTQTPRYLIKTRGQQVTLSCSPISGHRSVSWYQQTPGQGLQFLFEYFSETQRNKGNFPGRFSGRQFSNSRSEMNVSTLELGDSALYLCASSLARGPTDTQYFGPGTRLTVL.

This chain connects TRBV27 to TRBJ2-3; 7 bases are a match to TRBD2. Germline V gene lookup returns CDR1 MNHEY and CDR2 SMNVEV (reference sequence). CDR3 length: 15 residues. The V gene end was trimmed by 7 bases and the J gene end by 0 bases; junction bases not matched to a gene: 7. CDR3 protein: CASTLYSGSTDTQYF. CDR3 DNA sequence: TGTGCCAGCACCTTATATAGCGGGAGCACAGATACGCAGTATTTT.

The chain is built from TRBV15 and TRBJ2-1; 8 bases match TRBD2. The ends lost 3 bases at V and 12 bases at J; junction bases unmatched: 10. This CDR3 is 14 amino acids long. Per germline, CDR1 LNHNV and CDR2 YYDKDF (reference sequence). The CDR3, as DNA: TGTGCCACCAGCAGGGACATAGCGGGAAGGTCGCAGTTCTTC. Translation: CATSRDIAGRSQFF.

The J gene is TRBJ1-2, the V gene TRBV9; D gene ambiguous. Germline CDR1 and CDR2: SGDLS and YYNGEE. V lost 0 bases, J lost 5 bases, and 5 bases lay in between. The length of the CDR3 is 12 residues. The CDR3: CASSVGEYGYTF. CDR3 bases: TGTGCCAGCAGCGTAGGCGAGTATGGCTACACCTTC. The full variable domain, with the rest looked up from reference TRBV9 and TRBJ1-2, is DSGVTQTPKHLITATGQRVTLRCSPRSGDLSVYWYQQSLDQGLQFLIQYYNGEERAKGNILERFSAQQFPDLHSELNLSSLELGDSALYFCASSVGEYGYTFGSGTRLTVV.

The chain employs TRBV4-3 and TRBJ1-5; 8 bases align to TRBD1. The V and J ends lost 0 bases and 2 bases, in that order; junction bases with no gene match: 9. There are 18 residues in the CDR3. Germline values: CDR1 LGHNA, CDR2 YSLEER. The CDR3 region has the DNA TGCGCCAGCAGCCAAGAACCCGACAGGGGATGGGGCAATCAGCCCCAGCATTTT. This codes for CASSQEPDRGWGNQPQHF.

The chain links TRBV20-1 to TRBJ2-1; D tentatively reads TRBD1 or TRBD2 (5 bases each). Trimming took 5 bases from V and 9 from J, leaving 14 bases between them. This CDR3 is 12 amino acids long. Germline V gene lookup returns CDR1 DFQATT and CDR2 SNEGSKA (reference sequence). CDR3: CSAAGTYGEQFF. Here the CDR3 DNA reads TGCAGTGCTGCAGGGACCTATGGTGAGCAGTTCTTC.

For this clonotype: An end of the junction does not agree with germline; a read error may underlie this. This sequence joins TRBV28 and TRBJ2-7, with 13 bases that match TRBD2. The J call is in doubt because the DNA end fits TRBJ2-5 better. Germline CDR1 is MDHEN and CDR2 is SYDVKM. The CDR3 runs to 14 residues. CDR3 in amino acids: CAGSPTSGGKTQYF. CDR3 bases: TGTGCCGGCAGTCCGACTAGCGGGGGGAAGACCCAGTACTTC.

CDR3 nucleotide sequence: TGCAGTGCTACAACCCTCCGAGGGGACCCGAGCCGAGCTAATAACTATGGCTACACCTTC. Residues: CSATTLRGDPSRANNYGYTF. The gene calls are TRBV20-1 and TRBJ1-2, with TRBD1 as a possible D gene (5 bases). The CDR3 is 20 residues long. Per the germline V gene, CDR1 is DFQATT and CDR2 is SNEGSKA (reference sequence). V was trimmed by 4 bases and J by 1 base, leaving 31 bases between them.

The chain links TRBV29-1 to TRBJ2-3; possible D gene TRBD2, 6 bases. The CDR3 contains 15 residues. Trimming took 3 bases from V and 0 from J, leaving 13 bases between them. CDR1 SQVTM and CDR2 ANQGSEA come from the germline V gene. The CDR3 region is CSVDSFSGSTDTQYF. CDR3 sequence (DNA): TGCAGCGTTGATTCTTTCAGCGGGAGCACAGATACGCAGTATTTT.

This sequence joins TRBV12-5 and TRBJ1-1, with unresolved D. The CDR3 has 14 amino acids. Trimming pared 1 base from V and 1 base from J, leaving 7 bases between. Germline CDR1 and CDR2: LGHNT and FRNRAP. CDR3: CASGLGYRNTEAFF. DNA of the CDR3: TGTGCTAGTGGTTTGGGTTACAGGAACACTGAAGCTTTCTTT.

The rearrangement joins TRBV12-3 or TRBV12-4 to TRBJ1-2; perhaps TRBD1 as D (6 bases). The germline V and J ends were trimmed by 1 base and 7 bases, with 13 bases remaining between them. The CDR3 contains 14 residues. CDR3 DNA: TGTGCCAGCAGTTTAGGTCGGGGGGCCGGTGGCTACACCTTC. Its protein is CASSLGRGAGGYTF.

CDR3 amino acids: CASRIAGEGTDTQYF. The CDR3 DNA is TGCGCCAGCAGGATAGCGGGAGAGGGCACAGATACGCAGTATTTT. The rearrangement uses TRBV10-2 and TRBJ2-3; 9 bases agree with TRBD2. The V gene end was trimmed by 6 bases and the J gene end by 1 base; junction bases not matched to a gene: 5. From germline, CDR1 is WSHSY and CDR2 SAAADI. This CDR3 has 15 residues.

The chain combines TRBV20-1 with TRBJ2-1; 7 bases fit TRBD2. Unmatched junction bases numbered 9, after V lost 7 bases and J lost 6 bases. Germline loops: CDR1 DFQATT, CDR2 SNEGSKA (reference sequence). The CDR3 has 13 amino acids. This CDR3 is CSVERGNCNEQFF. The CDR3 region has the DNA TGCAGTGTAGAGCGGGGAAATTGCAATGAGCAGTTCTTC.

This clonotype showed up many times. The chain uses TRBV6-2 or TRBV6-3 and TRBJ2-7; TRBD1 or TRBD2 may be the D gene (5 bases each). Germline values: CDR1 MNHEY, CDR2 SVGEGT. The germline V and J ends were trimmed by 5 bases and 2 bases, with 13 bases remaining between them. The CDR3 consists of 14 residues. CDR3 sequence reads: CASSTGTGTYEQYF. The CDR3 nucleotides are TGTGCCAGCAGTACCGGGACCGGTACCTACGAGCAGTACTTC.